These 7 T cell receptor beta chains came from one sample sequenced in a study of shared clonotypes between healthy human individuals. The protocol was immunoSEQ multiplex PCR, while the TCRdb copy is restricted to in-frame clones and leaves out a portion. The sample shows roughly 770,000 clones, approximately 96% of them seen only once. CD45RO-negative cells were positively selected for CCR7, leaving out terminally differentiated effector memory CD45RA+ cells. Input material: naive CD8+ T cells sorted from blood. The receptors come from a man aged 30-40 years in good health.

As for this clone: This sample also contains other DNA sequences that code for the same CDR3. J is TRBJ2-7 and V is TRBV28; D gene uncertain. The CDR3 is 11 amino acids. Per the germline V gene, CDR1 is MDHEN and CDR2 is SYDVKM. V lost 4 bases, J lost 3 bases, and 4 bases lay in between. CDR3: CASSYNYEQYF. The DNA for the CDR3 is TGTGCCAGCAGTTACAACTACGAGCAGTACTTC.

This chain connects TRBV2 to TRBJ2-2; D uncertain. Trimming stripped 1 base from V and 2 bases from J, with 8 bases between. The germline V gene has CDR1 SNHLY and CDR2 FYNNEI. CDR3 length: 15 amino acids. The CDR3 coding sequence is TGTGCCAGCAGTGAAGTTTTCCGCAACACCGGGGAGCTGTTTTTT. It encodes CASSEVFRNTGELFF. Together with reference TRBV2 and TRBJ2-2, the CDR3 gives the full variable domain: EPEVTQTPSHQVTQMGQEVILRCVPISNHLYFYWYRQILGQKVEFLVSFYNNEISEKSEIFDDQFSVERPDGSNFTLKIRSTKLEDSAMYFCASSEVFRNTGELFFGEGSRLTVL.

The V gene is TRBV19, the J gene TRBJ1-2; 10 nucleotides match TRBD1. CDR3 length: 15 residues. CDR1 and CDR2 from the germline V gene are LNHDA and SQIVND (reference sequence). V trimming: 3 bases; J trimming: 5 bases; junction bases outside the gene matches: 6. Written as DNA, the CDR3 is TGTGCCAGTAGTATGGGACAGGGGAGCCTATATGGCTACACCTTC. Protein sequence: CASSMGQGSLYGYTF.

In this sample, this clone turned up once. In the same sample, other DNA sequences code for this CDR3. This CDR3 reads CASSLELARPRTEAFF. The CDR3 DNA is TGTGCCAGCAGCTTAGAATTGGCCAGGCCCAGGACTGAAGCTTTCTTT. The chain is built from TRBV7-8 and TRBJ1-1, with unresolved D. Trimming stripped 1 base from V and 5 bases from J, with 17 bases between. This CDR3 has 16 residues. Germline CDR1 reads SGHVS; CDR2 reads FQNEAQ.

The count of this clone is one. The genes are TRBV5-1 and TRBJ2-7; D unclear. Germline CDR1 SGHRS, CDR2 YFSETQ. The CDR3 runs 13 residues. V was cut by 0 bases and J by 4 bases, with 8 bases left in between. CDR3 bases: TGCGCCAGCAGCTTGGAAGTGGGGTACGAGCAGTACTTC. Its protein is CASSLEVGYEQYF.

The chain combines TRBV27 with TRBJ2-7; 7 bases are a match to TRBD1. CDR3 size: 14 residues. V was pared by 5 bases and J by 3 bases, with 7 bases of the junction left unmatched. Germline V gene data show CDR1 as MNHEY and CDR2 as SMNVEV (reference sequence). CDR3 protein: CASSLAQGFYEQYF. The DNA for the CDR3 is TGTGCCAGCAGTCTAGCACAGGGGTTCTACGAGCAGTACTTC.

The genes are TRBV27 and TRBJ1-5; D remains unclear. The length of the CDR3 is 13 residues. V lost 3 bases, J lost 9 bases, and 12 bases lay in between. Germline V lookup: CDR1 MNHEY, CDR2 SMNVEV (reference sequence). CDR3: CASSLGRSRPQHF. In DNA form, the CDR3 reads TGTGCCAGCAGTTTGGGCAGGTCCCGGCCCCAGCATTTT.